This is a list of T cell receptor beta chains from one sample in a study of T cells after yellow fever vaccination. TCRdb processed the 5' RACE reads anew with MiXCR; each CDR3 protein has one entry. The table records about 260,000 distinct CDR3 sequences, about 3.7% of them present only once. This specimen was PBMCs, taken 15 days after the yellow fever booster vaccination. Receptors originate from a man younger than 35 who received the YFV17D yellow fever vaccine. Both conserved end residues are part of each CDR3. A D gene is named only where the DNA matches it firmly. For some rows the clone size is stated as once, few or many, or as a class when expanded; others skip it.

clone_size | d_call | j_call | v_call | cdr3_aa | cdr3_nt
many | TRBD2 | TRBJ2-1 | TRBV12-3/TRBV12-4 | CAALGGGNLNEQFF | TGTGCGGCCCTCGGGGGGGGGAATCTCAATGAGCAGTTCTTC
NA | NA | TRBJ1-1 | TRBV4-1 | CASSQERRAEAFF | TGCGCCAGCAGCCAAGAAAGAAGGGCTGAAGCTTTCTTT
many | NA | TRBJ2-1 | TRBV7-9 | CASSRRTGRSYNEQFF | TGTGCCAGCAGCCGCCGAACAGGGCGCTCCTACAATGAGCAGTTCTTC
many | TRBD2 | TRBJ2-3 | TRBV20-1 | CSARSPPLAGGPDTQYF | TGCAGTGCTAGATCCCCCCCGCTAGCGGGGGGCCCTGATACGCAGTATTTT
few | TRBD2 | TRBJ2-3 | TRBV5-4 | CASSLGTSGGVTDTQYF | TGTGCCAGCAGCTTGGGGACTAGCGGGGGAGTTACAGATACGCAGTATTTT
many | TRBD1 | TRBJ1-2 | TRBV6-6 | CASSYPEDRANYGYTF | TGTGCCAGCAGTTACCCAGAGGACAGGGCTAACTATGGCTACACCTTC
many | NA | TRBJ1-1 | TRBV7-9 | CASSSPTGARTEAFF | TGTGCCAGCAGCTCACCCACGGGGGCTAGGACTGAAGCTTTCTTT
few | TRBD1 | TRBJ1-5 | TRBV19 | CASSGTGSLRSNQPQHF | TGTGCCAGCTCCGGGACAGGGAGTCTTCGGAGCAATCAGCCCCAGCATTTT
once | NA | TRBJ2-3 | TRBV18 | CASSPPKGADTQYF | TGTGCCAGCTCACCGCCCAAGGGGGCAGATACGCAGTATTTT
many | NA | TRBJ2-1 | TRBV29-1 | CSARQVINEQFF | TGCAGCGCACGACAGGTTATTAACGAGCAGTTCTTC
many | NA | TRBJ2-2 | TRBV14 | CASSRATPHTGELFF | TGTGCCAGCAGCCGGGCTACCCCTCACACCGGGGAGCTGTTTTTT
many | TRBD1 | TRBJ2-1 | TRBV29-1 | CSVGQARGEQFF | TGCAGCGTCGGACAGGCGAGGGGTGAGCAGTTCTTC
many | TRBD1 | TRBJ1-2 | TRBV20-1 | CSADRGSGYTF | TGCAGTGCCGACAGGGGGAGTGGCTACACCTTC
many | TRBD1 | TRBJ2-3 | TRBV6-5 | CASSPPGQGIDTQYF | TGTGCCAGCAGCCCCCCGGGACAGGGGATAGATACGCAGTATTTT
many | NA | TRBJ1-3 | TRBV4-1 | CASSPRSSGNTIYF | TGCGCCAGCAGCCCGAGGAGCTCTGGAAACACCATATATTTT
few | TRBD1 | TRBJ2-7 | TRBV6-5 | CASSVGQGPSSSIYEQYF | TGTGCCAGCAGTGTCGGACAGGGGCCCTCCAGTTCCATTTACGAGCAGTACTTC
many | TRBD2 | TRBJ2-1 | TRBV20-1 | CSARLIPTSGGIPKPYNEQFF | TGCAGTGCTAGACTGATCCCGACTAGCGGGGGGATTCCGAAACCTTACAATGAGCAGTTCTTC
few | TRBD1 | TRBJ1-1 | TRBV29-1 | CSAGGDRGMNTEAFF | TGCAGCGCTGGGGGGGACAGGGGCATGAACACTGAAGCTTTCTTT
many | TRBD1 | TRBJ2-6 | TRBV12-3/TRBV12-4 | CASSSRPRFGQGLPGANVLTF | TGTGCCAGCAGTTCAAGACCCCGATTCGGACAGGGTCTTCCTGGGGCCAACGTCCTGACTTTC
many | TRBD1 | TRBJ1-2 | TRBV7-2 | CASSSQGQGYGYTF | TGTGCCAGCAGCTCCCAAGGACAGGGGTATGGCTACACCTTC
many | NA | TRBJ1-4 | TRBV20-1 | CSASVGADNEKLFF | TGCAGTGCCAGCGTAGGGGCCGACAATGAAAAACTGTTTTTT
many | NA | TRBJ2-7 | TRBV20-1 | CSAVLGGASYEQYF | TGCAGTGCTGTACTTGGGGGGGCCTCCTACGAGCAGTACTTC
many | NA | TRBJ2-1 | TRBV7-2 | CASSLRFLIFNNEQFF | TGTGCCAGCAGCTTAAGGTTTCTGATATTTAACAATGAGCAGTTCTTC
many | TRBD1 | TRBJ1-5 | TRBV7-2 | CASTRQGGDQPQHF | TGTGCCAGCACGCGACAGGGGGGCGATCAGCCCCAGCATTTT
many | TRBD2 | TRBJ2-1 | TRBV9 | CASSAGLADIYNEQFF | TGTGCCAGCAGCGCGGGACTAGCGGACATCTACAATGAGCAGTTCTTC
many | NA | TRBJ2-7 | TRBV4-1 | CASRPQGTYEQYF | TGCGCCAGCAGGCCACAGGGCACCTACGAGCAGTACTTC
few | NA | TRBJ1-5 | TRBV19 | CASSIGRGVNQPQHF | TGTGCCAGTAGTATAGGCCGGGGCGTGAATCAGCCCCAGCATTTT
many | NA | TRBJ2-1 | TRBV12-3/TRBV12-4 | CASSFGGSRSYNEQFF | TGTGCCAGCAGTTTCGGGGGTTCAAGGTCCTACAATGAGCAGTTCTTC
many | TRBD1 | TRBJ2-2 | TRBV7-9 | CASSAGGSGELFF | TGTGCCAGCAGCGCAGGGGGTTCCGGGGAGCTGTTTTTT
many | TRBD2 | TRBJ2-3 | TRBV4-3 | CASSQVVGGADTQYF | TGCGCCAGCAGCCAAGTGGTGGGGGGGGCAGATACGCAGTATTTT
many | TRBD1 | TRBJ2-5 | TRBV15 | CATSRRLTGAQETQYF | TGTGCCACCAGCAGAAGGCTGACAGGGGCACAAGAGACCCAGTACTTC
many | TRBD2 | TRBJ2-3 | TRBV11-2 | CASSFGGGQDTQYF | TGTGCCAGCAGCTTCGGGGGGGGCCAAGATACGCAGTATTTT
many | TRBD1 | TRBJ2-1 | TRBV24-1 | CATSDPPGQGSNEQFF | TGTGCCACCAGTGACCCTCCGGGACAGGGCTCTAATGAGCAGTTCTTC
NA | NA | TRBJ2-7 | TRBV5-1 | CASSLSPRGEDEQYF | TGCGCCAGCAGCTTGAGTCCCAGGGGCGAGGACGAGCAGTACTTC
many | NA | TRBJ2-7 | TRBV20-1 | CSASVSGYEQYF | TGCAGTGCTAGTGTCTCCGGCTACGAGCAGTACTTC
many | NA | TRBJ2-5 | TRBV2 | CASSAGIFDSETQYF | TGTGCCAGCAGTGCCGGGATTTTCGATTCAGAGACCCAGTACTTC
many | NA | TRBJ1-5 | TRBV2 | CASSIKGWNQPQHF | TGTGCCAGCAGCATAAAAGGGTGGAATCAGCCCCAGCATTTT
many | NA | TRBJ2-5 | TRBV7-9 | CASSYPTGQETQYF | TGTGCCAGCAGCTACCCGACTGGTCAAGAGACCCAGTACTTC
NA | NA | TRBJ1-1 | TRBV3-1 | CASSQDTASWDTEAFF | TGTGCCAGCAGCCAAGATACCGCAAGTTGGGACACTGAAGCTTTCTTT
many | TRBD2 | TRBJ2-3 | TRBV4-3 | CASSQQPGGAGGDTQYF | TGCGCCAGCAGCCAACAGCCGGGGGGGGCCGGTGGAGATACGCAGTATTTT
NA | NA | TRBJ1-6 | TRBV7-2 | CASSFGGYLTSSYNSPLHF | TGTGCCAGCAGCTTCGGGGGTTACTTAACGAGCTCCTATAATTCACCCCTCCACTTT
few | NA | TRBJ2-3 | TRBV7-3 | CASSLEASATQYF | TGTGCCAGCAGCTTAGAGGCCTCGGCTACGCAGTATTTT
many | NA | TRBJ2-1 | TRBV12-3/TRBV12-4 | CASTPGNRDPYNEQFF | TGTGCCAGCACCCCGGGGAATAGGGACCCCTACAATGAGCAGTTCTTC
few | TRBD1 | TRBJ2-5 | TRBV11-2 | CASSAAGRGHETQYF | TGTGCCAGCAGCGCTGCGGGCAGGGGGCATGAGACCCAGTACTTC
many | NA | TRBJ2-1 | TRBV7-4 | CASSLPGGIFYNEQFF | TGTGCCAGCAGCTTACCAGGGGGGATATTTTACAATGAGCAGTTCTTC
many | NA | TRBJ2-1 | TRBV5-1 | CASSLAGTQLPDEQFF | TGCGCCAGCAGCTTGGCCGGGACTCAGTTACCGGATGAGCAGTTCTTC
many | TRBD2 | TRBJ2-4 | TRBV6-5 | CASSYSSRLALNIQYF | TGTGCCAGCAGTTACTCGTCGCGACTAGCTTTAAACATTCAGTACTTC
many | NA | TRBJ1-1 | TRBV20-1 | CSASPDTNTEAFF | TGCAGTGCTTCGCCCGATACGAACACTGAAGCTTTCTTT
many | NA | TRBJ1-1 | TRBV7-9 | CASSLALTGLTEAFF | TGTGCCAGCAGCTTAGCGCTCACAGGGTTGACTGAAGCTTTCTTT
many | TRBD2 | TRBJ2-7 | TRBV15 | CATSRDGGGIYEQYF | TGTGCCACCAGCAGAGATGGGGGGGGTATCTACGAGCAGTACTTC
many | TRBD2 | TRBJ2-3 | TRBV18 | CASSPLLAGGPTDTQYF | TGTGCCAGCTCACCACTCCTAGCGGGGGGCCCCACAGATACGCAGTATTTT
many | TRBD1 | TRBJ1-1 | TRBV7-9 | CASSPDRVGTESYSEAFF | TGTGCCAGCAGCCCCGACAGGGTGGGGACGGAATCCTATTCTGAAGCTTTCTTT
many | NA | TRBJ1-1 | TRBV7-9 | CASSPLQGRGAFF | TGTGCCAGCAGCCCTCTGCAGGGGCGGGGAGCTTTCTTT
many | NA | TRBJ2-3 | TRBV5-6 | CASSGGAFTDTQYF | TGTGCCAGCAGCGGAGGGGCCTTCACAGATACGCAGTATTTT
many | TRBD1 | TRBJ1-5 | TRBV12-3/TRBV12-4 | CATRDRGSNQPQHF | TGTGCCACCCGGGACAGGGGCAGCAATCAGCCCCAGCATTTT